This TCR beta chain emerged from a study of early T cells in non-severe SARS-CoV-2 infection. For the study at large: With bulk RNA from unsorted whole blood as input, sequencing yielded unpaired chains.

This clonotype occurred a few times. TCRdb reprocessed the 5' RACE reads via MiXCR and lists one record per CDR3 protein. The sample includes some 67,000 distinct CDR3 sequences, 9% to 10% seen only once; the top ten take 15% to 19%. From germline, CDR1 is MNHEY and CDR2 SVGAGI. Unmatched junction bases numbered 6, after V lost 7 bases and J lost 6 bases. The CDR3 runs 13 residues. This receptor was taken from an adult who was a healthcare worker with PCR-confirmed SARS-CoV-2 infection or an uninfected control (not recorded which). The chain is built from TRBV6-5 and TRBJ2-1, with 7 bases fitting TRBD2. Sample: whole blood, taken at baseline. CDR3 DNA: TGTGCCAGCACTCACGGGACTATCAATGAGCAGTTCTTC. Its translation is CASTHGTINEQFF.